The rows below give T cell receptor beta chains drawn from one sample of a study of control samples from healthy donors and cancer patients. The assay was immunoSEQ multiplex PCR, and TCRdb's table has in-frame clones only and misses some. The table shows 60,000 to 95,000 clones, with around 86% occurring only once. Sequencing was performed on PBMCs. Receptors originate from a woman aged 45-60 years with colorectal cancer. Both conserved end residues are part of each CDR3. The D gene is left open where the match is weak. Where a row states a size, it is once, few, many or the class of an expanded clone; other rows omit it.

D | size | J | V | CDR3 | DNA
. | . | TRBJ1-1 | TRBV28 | CASIKQAIMNTEAFF | TGTGCCAGCATTAAACAGGCCATCATGAACACTGAAGCTTTCTTT
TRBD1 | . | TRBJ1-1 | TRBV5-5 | CASSLQGDTEAFF | TGTGCCAGCAGCTTGCAGGGGGACACTGAAGCTTTCTTT
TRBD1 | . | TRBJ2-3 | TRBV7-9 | CASSLAGTGSDTQYF | TGTGCCAGCAGCTTAGCGGGGACAGGGTCAGATACGCAGTATTTT
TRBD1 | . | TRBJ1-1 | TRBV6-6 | CASSRDREVTEAFF | TGTGCCAGCAGCCGGGACAGGGAGGTGACTGAAGCTTTCTTT
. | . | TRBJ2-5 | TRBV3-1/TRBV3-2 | CASSRLGETQYF | TGTGCCAGCAGCCGACTAGGAGAGACCCAGTACTTC
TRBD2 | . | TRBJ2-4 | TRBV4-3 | CASSQQHPGLADQYF | TGCGCCAGCAGCCAACAGCACCCGGGACTAGCGGATCAGTACTTC
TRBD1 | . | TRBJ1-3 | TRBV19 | CASSATGTGPGNTIYF | TGTGCCAGTAGTGCAACGGGGACAGGTCCGGGAAACACCATATATTTT
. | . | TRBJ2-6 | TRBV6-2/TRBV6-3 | CASSYSSPANVLTF | TGTGCCAGCAGTTACTCGTCACCGGCCAACGTCCTGACTTTC
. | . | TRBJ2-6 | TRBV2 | CASSALEGLSGANILTF | TGTGCCAGCAGTGCCCTTGAGGGCCTCTCTGGGGCCAACATCCTGACTTTC
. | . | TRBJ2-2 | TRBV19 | CASTTARTGELFF | TGTGCCAGTACGACAGCGCGCACCGGGGAGCTGTTTTTT
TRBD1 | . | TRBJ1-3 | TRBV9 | CASSVGQGSLGNTIYF | TGTGCCAGCAGCGTGGGACAGGGCAGTTTGGGAAACACCATATATTTT
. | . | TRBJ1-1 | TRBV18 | CASSPLRGRNTEAFF | TGTGCCAGCTCACCACTACGAGGCAGGAACACTGAAGCTTTCTTT
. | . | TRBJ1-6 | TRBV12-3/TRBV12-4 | CASSLGRLQLHF | TGTGCCAGCAGTTTAGGGCGTCTTCAGCTCCACTTT
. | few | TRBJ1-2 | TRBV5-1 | CASTNTLNYGYTF | TGCGCCAGCACAAATACGCTGAACTATGGCTACACCTTC
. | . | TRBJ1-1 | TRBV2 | CASSKNTEAFF | TGTGCCAGCAGTAAGAACACTGAAGCTTTCTTT
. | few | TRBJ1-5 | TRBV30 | CAWSRSVNQPQHF | TGTGCCTGGAGTCGATCGGTAAATCAGCCCCAGCATTTT
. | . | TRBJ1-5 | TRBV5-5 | CASSFMEGQPQHF | TGTGCCAGCAGCTTCATGGAAGGTCAGCCCCAGCATTTT
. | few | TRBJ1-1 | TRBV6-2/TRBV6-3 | CASSFPPTGGRAEAFF | TGTGCCAGCAGCTTCCCGCCGACGGGGGGGAGGGCTGAAGCTTTCTTT
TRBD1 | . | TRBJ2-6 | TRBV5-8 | CASSSTGVGANVLTF | TGTGCCAGCAGCTCAACAGGGGTTGGGGCCAACGTCCTGACTTTC
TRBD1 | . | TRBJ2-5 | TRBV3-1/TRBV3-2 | CASSHWDRGSGTQYF | TGTGCCAGCAGCCACTGGGACAGGGGATCTGGGACCCAGTACTTC
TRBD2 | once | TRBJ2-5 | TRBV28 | CASSLGGRVMETQYF | TGTGCCAGCAGTTTAGGGGGGAGGGTAATGGAGACCCAGTACTTC
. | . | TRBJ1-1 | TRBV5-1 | CASSATGTTNTEAFF | TGCGCCAGCAGCGCCACCGGGACAACGAACACTGAAGCTTTCTTT
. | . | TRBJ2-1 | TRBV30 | CAWTLGHNNEQFF | TGTGCCTGGACCCTAGGACACAACAATGAGCAGTTCTTC
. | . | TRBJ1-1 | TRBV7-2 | CASSLQMGNTEAFF | TGTGCCAGCAGCTTACAGATGGGGAACACTGAAGCTTTCTTT
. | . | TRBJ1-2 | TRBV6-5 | CASSGSSYGYTF | TGTGCCAGCAGCGGGTCTTCCTATGGCTACACCTTC
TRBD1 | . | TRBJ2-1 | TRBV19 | CASSMGDRDVNEQFF | TGTGCCAGTAGTATGGGGGACAGGGACGTCAATGAGCAGTTCTTC
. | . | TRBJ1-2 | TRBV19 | CASTSTETNYGYTF | TGTGCCAGTACCTCGACAGAGACTAACTATGGCTACACCTTC
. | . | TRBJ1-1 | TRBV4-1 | CASSQEVTGNTEAFF | TGCGCCAGCAGCCAAGAGGTAACGGGTAACACTGAAGCTTTCTTT
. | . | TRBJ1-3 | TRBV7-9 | CASSPRGASSGNTIYF | TGTGCCAGCAGCCCGAGAGGGGCTAGCTCTGGAAACACCATATATTTT
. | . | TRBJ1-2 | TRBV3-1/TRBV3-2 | CASSPSGLGGGYTF | TGTGCCAGCAGCCCTTCGGGACTCGGCGGAGGCTACACCTTC
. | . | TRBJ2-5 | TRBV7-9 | CASSLGTQETQYF | TGTGCCAGCAGCCTAGGGACTCAAGAGACCCAGTACTTC
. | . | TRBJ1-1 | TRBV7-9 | CASSLGGPEAFF | TGTGCCAGCAGCTTAGGGGGCCCTGAAGCTTTCTTT
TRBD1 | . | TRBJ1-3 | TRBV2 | CASSGSTGGGNTIYF | TGTGCCAGCAGCGGAAGTACAGGGGGCGGCAACACCATATATTTT
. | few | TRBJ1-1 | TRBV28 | CASSLIGRARVSEAFF | TGTGCCAGCAGTTTAATAGGCAGGGCACGTGTGAGCGAAGCTTTCTTT
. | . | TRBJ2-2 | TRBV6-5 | CASSRYKNTPGELFF | TGTGCCAGCAGTAGGTACAAAAACACCCCCGGGGAGCTGTTTTTT
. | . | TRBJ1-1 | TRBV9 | CASSAPTGDTEAFF | TGTGCCAGCAGCGCACCGACCGGGGACACTGAAGCTTTCTTT
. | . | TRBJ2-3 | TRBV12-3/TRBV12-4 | CASSLSYTQYF | TGTGCCAGCAGTTTATCATATACGCAGTATTTT
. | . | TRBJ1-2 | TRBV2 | CASRGLGRYGYTF | TGTGCCAGCCGGGGACTTGGGAGGTATGGCTACACCTTC
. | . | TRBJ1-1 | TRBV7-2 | CASSLLGTGNTEAFF | TGTGCCAGCAGCCTCCTAGGGACGGGGAACACTGAAGCTTTCTTT
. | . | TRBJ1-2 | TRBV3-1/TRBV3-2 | CASSQRQYGYTF | TGTGCCAGCAGCCAACGCCAATACGGCTACACCTTC
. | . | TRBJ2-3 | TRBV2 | CASSDNRGDTQYF | TGTGCCAGCAGTGATAACCGCGGAGATACGCAGTATTTT
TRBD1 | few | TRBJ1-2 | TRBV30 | CACYYRDRGVNGYTF | TGTGCCTGTTATTACCGGGACAGGGGGGTCAATGGCTACACCTTC
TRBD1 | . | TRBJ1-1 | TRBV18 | CASSPSTGLNTEAFF | TGTGCCAGCTCACCCTCGACAGGGTTGAACACTGAAGCTTTCTTT
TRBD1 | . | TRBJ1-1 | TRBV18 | CASSPGTGVNTEAFF | TGTGCCAGCTCACCAGGGACAGGGGTGAACACTGAAGCTTTCTTT
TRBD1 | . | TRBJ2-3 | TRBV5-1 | CASSPGTASLTDTQYF | TGCGCCAGCAGCCCCGGGACAGCCTCCCTCACAGATACGCAGTATTTT
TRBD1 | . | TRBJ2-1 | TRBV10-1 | CASSPGTGGYNEQFF | TGCGCCAGCAGCCCCGGGACAGGGGGCTACAATGAGCAGTTCTTC
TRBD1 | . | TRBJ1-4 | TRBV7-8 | CASSWGGTGPTNEKLFF | TGTGCCAGCAGCTGGGGGGGGACAGGTCCAACTAATGAAAAACTGTTTTTT